This TCR beta chain stems from a study of T cells after yellow fever vaccination. Note on this clonotype: Its antigen is not identified.

TCR cDNA, made by 5'RACE template switching, carried an added universal primer site and UMIs. One entry per CDR3 protein results from TCRdb running MiXCR on the 5' RACE reads. The sample lists hundreds of thousands of distinct CDR3 sequences, 4.1% occurring once. This CDR3 has 17 amino acids. V lost 1 base and J lost 6; bases outside the gene matches: 13. Per germline, CDR1 KGHSH and CDR2 LQKENI. General study results and limits: Abundant contaminating clonotypes from the bulk population could appear in FACS-sorted repertoires. Post-booster reappearance was seen for most primary-vaccination clones (around 97% CD4, around 90% CD8). Clonotypes shared by both compartments, CD4 and CD8, made up a small share.

The chain recombines TRBV18 with TRBJ1-2; TRBD1 matches 8 bases. The TCR sequence derives from a man between 18 and 29 years old who received the YFV17D yellow fever vaccine. Source: PBMCs, taken 5 days after the yellow fever booster vaccination. The CDR3 protein is CASSPLDVWTGYDGYTF. DNA of the CDR3: TGTGCCAGCTCACCACTCGATGTGTGGACAGGGTATGATGGCTACACCTTC. Full variable domain (rest looked up from reference TRBV18 and TRBJ1-2): NAGVMQNPRHLVRRRGQEARLRCSPMKGHSHVYWYRQLPEEGLKFMVYLQKENIIDESGMPKERFSAEFPKEGPSILRIQQVVRGDSAAYFCASSPLDVWTGYDGYTFGSGTRLTVV.